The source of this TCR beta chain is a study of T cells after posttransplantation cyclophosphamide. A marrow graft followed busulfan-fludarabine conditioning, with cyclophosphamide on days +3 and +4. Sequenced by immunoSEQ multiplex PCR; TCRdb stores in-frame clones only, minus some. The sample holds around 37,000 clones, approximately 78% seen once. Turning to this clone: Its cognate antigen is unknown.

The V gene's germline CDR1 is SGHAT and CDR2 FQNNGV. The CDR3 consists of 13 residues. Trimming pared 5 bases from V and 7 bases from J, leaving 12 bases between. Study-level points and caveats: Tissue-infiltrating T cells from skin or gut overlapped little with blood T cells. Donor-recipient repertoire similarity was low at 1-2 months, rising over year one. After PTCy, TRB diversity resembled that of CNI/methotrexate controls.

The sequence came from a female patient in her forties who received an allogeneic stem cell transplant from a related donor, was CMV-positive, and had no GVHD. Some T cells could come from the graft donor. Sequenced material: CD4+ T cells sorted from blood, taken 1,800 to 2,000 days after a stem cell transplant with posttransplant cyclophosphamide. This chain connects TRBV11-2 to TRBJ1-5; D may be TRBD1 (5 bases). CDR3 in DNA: TGTGCCAGCAGCCTCTACAGGAGCCAGCCCCAGCATTTT. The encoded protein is CASSLYRSQPQHF.